The 28 T cell receptor beta chains below were found in one sample sequenced in a study of siplizumab effects on memory and regulatory T cells. This table comes from immunoSEQ multiplex PCR, and its TCRdb copy is limited to in-frame clones, with some not included. The sample contains 90,000 to 120,000 clones, approximately 91% of which appear only once. Specimen: CD4+ T cells sorted from blood. These receptors all stem from a human donor in good health. Some clones in this sample may be carry-over from other donors' samples.

The CDR3 loop reads CASSLALVATSANTGELFF. For the CDR3, the DNA is TGTGCCAGCAGCTTAGCGTTGGTGGCGACTAGCGCGAACACCGGGGAGCTGTTTTTT. The chain combines TRBV7-6 with TRBJ2-2; 8 positions agree with TRBD2. The ends lost 0 bases at V and 0 bases at J; junction bases unmatched: 9. The CDR3 has 19 amino acids. Per germline, CDR1 SGHVS and CDR2 FNYEAQ.

This chain links TRBV5-1 with TRBJ1-4; TRBD1 matches at 7 bases. Germline CDR1 SGHRS, CDR2 YFSETQ. The CDR3 is 17 residues long. With 0 bases clipped from V and 5 bases from J, the junction kept 10 bases outside the gene matches. The CDR3 loop is CASSLAWKQGENEKLFF. CDR3 DNA: TGCGCCAGCAGCTTGGCTTGGAAGCAGGGGGAAAATGAAAAACTGTTTTTT.

The CDR3: CASSRLSGGLYEQYF. The CDR3 DNA is TGCGCCAGCAGCAGACTTAGCGGGGGGCTGTACGAGCAGTACTTC. The gene calls are TRBV5-1 and TRBJ2-7; 10 positions agree with TRBD2. Looked up from germline, CDR1 is SGHRS and CDR2 is YFSETQ. Unmatched junction bases numbered 8, after V lost 4 bases and J lost 4 bases. The length of the CDR3 is 15 residues.

This clone was seen only once. J is TRBJ1-2 and V is TRBV19; D not resolved. V was trimmed by 9 bases and J by 0 bases, leaving 20 bases between them. Germline CDR1 is LNHDA and CDR2 is SQIVND (reference sequence). The CDR3 has 16 amino acids. The CDR3 nucleotides are TGTGCCAGCCTTAGTAGAGCCGGGTGGGCTAACTATGGCTACACCTTC. It translates to CASLSRAGWANYGYTF.

The chain links TRBV2 to TRBJ2-3; D is possibly TRBD2 (7 bases). Per germline, CDR1 SNHLY and CDR2 FYNNEI. V was cut by 9 bases and J by 6 bases, with 25 bases left in between. The CDR3 has 16 amino acids. The CDR3 reads CASKMGAGAPSDTQYF. The CDR3 DNA reads as TGTGCCAGTAAAATGGGGGCGGGAGCCCCCTCCGATACGCAGTATTTT.

This clone appeared a few times. The genes are TRBV11-2 and TRBJ2-2; 8 nucleotides agree with TRBD2. This CDR3 region has 13 residues. V lost 5 bases and J lost 7; bases outside the gene matches: 3. CDR1 is SGHAT, CDR2 FQNNGV, per germline. CDR3 residues: CASSPRGGGELFF. CDR3 in DNA: TGTGCCAGCAGCCCCCGGGGGGGCGGGGAGCTGTTTTTT.

The chain has TRBV5-6 and TRBJ2-7; D is unclear. V shed 4 bases and J shed 2 bases, with 16 bases lying between them. Germline CDR1 is SGHDT and CDR2 is YYEEEE. CDR3 length: 15 amino acids. The CDR3 bases are TGTGCCAGCAGCCGGACCGGCCTCTTCCCCTACGAGCAGTACTTC. It encodes CASSRTGLFPYEQYF.

This chain uses TRBV21-1 with TRBJ2-7; the table's D call, TRBD2, has no DNA check behind it. TRBV21-1 is a known pseudogene. CDR3 length: 16 residues. The CDR3 coding sequence is TGTGCCAGCAGCAAAGGCCGGCGGGGGCGTTGGGGCGAGCAGTACTTC. Amino acids: CASSKGRRGRWGEQYF.

The J gene is TRBJ1-2, the V gene TRBV9, with TRBD1 as a possible D gene (5 bases). CDR3 size: 13 residues. Trimming stripped 2 bases from V and 3 bases from J, with 8 bases between. Germline CDR1 and CDR2: SGDLS and YYNGEE. CDR3 residues: CASSVTGDYGYTF. DNA for the CDR3: TGTGCCAGCAGCGTTACAGGCGACTATGGCTACACCTTC.

V is TRBV5-6 and J is TRBJ2-3, with D possibly matching TRBD2 (6 bases). Trimming removed 0 bases at V and 2 bases at J, with 13 bases between. From germline, CDR1 is SGHDT and CDR2 YYEEEE. The CDR3 is made up of 16 amino acids. CDR3 sequence (DNA): TGTGCCAGCAGCTTGGATGTCGGGAGAACCACAGATACGCAGTATTTT. It translates to CASSLDVGRTTDTQYF.

This clone was observed a single time. The chain uses TRBV7-9 and TRBJ2-3, with D perhaps being TRBD1 or TRBD2 (6 bases each). V gave up 0 bases and J gave up 1 base, with 11 bases separating them. The germline V gene has CDR1 SEHNR and CDR2 FQNEAQ (reference sequence). The CDR3 sequence is 16 residues long. The CDR3 coding sequence is TGTGCCAGCAGCTTAGCACGGGGGCTCGGCACAGATACGCAGTATTTT. Its protein product is CASSLARGLGTDTQYF.

CDR3 region: CAYMTGVSYNEQFF. The CDR3 DNA is TGTGCCTACATGACAGGAGTCTCCTACAATGAGCAGTTCTTC. The chain combines TRBV30 with TRBJ2-1, with D possibly matching TRBD1 (6 bases). Germline loops: CDR1 GTSNPN, CDR2 SVGIG (reference sequence). V gave up 7 bases and J gave up 0 bases, with 13 bases separating them. The length of the CDR3 is 14 residues. Filled out from reference TRBV30 and TRBJ2-1, the complete variable domain reads SQTIHQWPATLVQPVGSPLSLECTVEGTSNPNLYWYRQAAGRGLQLLFYSVGIGQISSEVPQNLSASRPQDRQFILSSKKLLLSDSGFYLCAYMTGVSYNEQFFGPGTRLTVL.

The chain carries TRBV6-6 and TRBJ2-5; no clear D gene. The DNA end favors TRBJ2-7, so the J call may be wrong. The germline CDR1 and CDR2 sequences are MNHNY and SVGAGI (reference sequence). The CDR3 covers 13 residues. For the CDR3, the DNA is TGTGCCAGCTGTGGCGGCGGCTCCTACGAGCAGTACTTC. The encoded protein is CASCGGGSYEQYF.

V gene TRBV5-1 combines with J gene TRBJ2-5, with 13 bases lining up with TRBD2. Germline trimming cut 5 bases from V and 4 bases from J; bases unmatched to any gene: 5. The CDR3 runs 15 residues. Germline CDR1 reads SGHRS; CDR2 reads YFSETQ. CDR3 amino acids: CASREGLAGVETQYF. The CDR3 DNA reads as TGCGCCAGCAGGGAAGGACTAGCGGGAGTAGAGACCCAGTACTTC.

The J gene is TRBJ1-4, the V gene TRBV19; D uncertain. Germline assignment: CDR1 LNHDA and CDR2 SQIVND (reference sequence). This CDR3 spans 12 amino acids. Deletions cut 6 bases from V and 7 bases from J, with 9 bases between. The CDR3 nucleotides read TGTGCCAGTAGCCGAGAGGGTGAAAAACTGTTTTTT. Translated: CASSREGEKLFF.

This clone appeared once. The chain uses TRBV19 and TRBJ1-1; perhaps TRBD1 as D (5 bases). The CDR3 has 16 residues. The V end was cut by 4 bases, the J end by 0 bases, with 15 bases between. The germline V gene has CDR1 LNHDA and CDR2 SQIVND (reference sequence). The CDR3 nucleotides read TGTGCCAGTAGTACCCCTGAGGGACGGCTGAACACTGAAGCTTTCTTT. It is translated as CASSTPEGRLNTEAFF.

With respect to this clone: At one of its ends the junction is not consistent with the germline gene, which may arise from a read error. J is TRBJ1-1 and V is TRBV19, with 8 bases identical to TRBD1. The CDR3 consists of 14 residues. In germline, CDR1 is LNHDA, CDR2 SQIVND (reference sequence). The CDR3 coding sequence is TGTGCCAGTAGTGTAGACAGGGGACGGGGTGAAGCTTTCTTT. Translation: CASSVDRGRGEAFF. The full variable domain, its missing parts supplied by reference TRBV19 and TRBJ1-1, is DGGITQSPKYLFRKEGQNVTLSCEQNLNHDAMYWYRQDPGQGLRLIYYSQIVNDFQKGDIAEGYSVSREKKESFPLTVTSAQKNPTAFYLCASSVDRGRGEAFFGQGTRLTVV.

This chain uses TRBV7-9 with TRBJ1-2; D not resolved. Between the trimmed V and J ends, which lost 5 bases and 8 bases, there was a span of 18 bases. CDR1 is SEHNR, CDR2 FQNEAQ, per germline (reference sequence). The CDR3 loop spans 14 amino acids. In DNA, the CDR3 is TGTGCCAGCAGCCCAGCAGGAGGCTCCAGAGGCTACACCTTC. Encoded protein: CASSPAGGSRGYTF.

This chain joins TRBV19 and TRBJ2-1, with D perhaps matching TRBD1 (7 bases). Germline values: CDR1 LNHDA, CDR2 SQIVND (reference sequence). The CDR3 has 19 residues. The V and J ends lost 5 bases and 1 base respectively, with 24 bases between them. The CDR3 sequence: CASSPRPGGPTASYNEQFF. The CDR3 region has the DNA TGTGCCAGTAGTCCCCGGCCAGGGGGGCCGACGGCTTCCTACAATGAGCAGTTCTTC.

The V and J genes are TRBV6-5 and TRBJ2-1; TRBD2 agrees at 9 bases. The CDR3 extends over 16 amino acids. Germline lookup yields CDR1 MNHEY and CDR2 SVGAGI. Trimming took 2 bases from V and 5 from J; bases not matched to a gene: 7. CDR3 in amino acids: CASSYNSGSLHNEQFF. CDR3 DNA: TGTGCCAGCAGTTACAATAGCGGGAGTCTCCACAATGAGCAGTTCTTC.

The chain employs TRBV9 and TRBJ2-7; 7 nucleotides align to TRBD1. Germline-derived CDR1 and CDR2 are SGDLS and YYNGEE. This CDR3 spans 15 amino acids. The trim removed 3 bases at V and 0 bases at J, leaving 6 bases unmatched. DNA for the CDR3: TGTGCCAGCAGCGGACAGGGAAAGAGCTCCTACGAGCAGTACTTC. Its translation: CASSGQGKSSYEQYF.

The V call is TRBV7-3, the J call TRBJ1-1; D remains ambiguous. This CDR3 has 13 amino acids. Germline loops: CDR1 SGHTA, CDR2 FQGTGA. Between the trimmed V and J ends, which lost 5 bases and 5 bases, there was a span of 12 bases. CDR3 bases: TGTGCCAGCAGCCAACAGTCTCTGACTGAAGCTTTCTTT. It is translated as CASSQQSLTEAFF.

The chain combines TRBV28 with TRBJ2-1, with TRBD2 identical over 14 bases. The germline V gene has CDR1 MDHEN and CDR2 SYDVKM. This CDR3 contains 15 residues. Losses at the gene ends were 3 bases for V and 9 bases for J; bases not matched to a gene: 4. The CDR3 nucleotides are TGTGCCAGCAGTTTGGGACTAGCGGGAGACATTGAGCAGTTCTTC. It translates to CASSLGLAGDIEQFF.

The rearrangement links TRBV7-3 to TRBJ2-1; D not certain. The V gene lost 4 bases and the J gene lost 9 bases, with 10 bases spanning the gap. CDR1 is SGHTA and CDR2 is FQGTGA in the germline V gene. This CDR3 is 12 amino acids long. The CDR3 bases are TGTGCCAGCAGCTCGCGGACGGGTGAGCAGTTCTTC. Its protein product is CASSSRTGEQFF. The full variable domain, completed using reference TRBV7-3 and TRBJ2-1, is GAGVSQTPSNKVTEKGKYVELRCDPISGHTALYWYRQSLGQGPEFLIYFQGTGAADDSGLPNDRFFAVRPEGSVSTLKIQRTERGDSAVYLCASSSRTGEQFFGPGTRLTVL.

The gene calls are TRBV7-9 and TRBJ2-1; 9 bases align to TRBD1. Germline V gene data show CDR1 as SEHNR and CDR2 as FQNEAQ (reference sequence). This CDR3 comprises 15 residues. The trim removed 6 bases at V and 2 bases at J, leaving 5 bases unmatched. The CDR3 nucleotides read TGTGCCAGCAGTTCCGGGACAGGGACCTACAATGAGCAGTTCTTC. Its protein product is CASSSGTGTYNEQFF.

The rearrangement joins TRBV6-5 to TRBJ2-1, with a tentative D call TRBD1 (6 bases). CDR1 and CDR2 (germline): MNHEY, SVGAGI. Trimming left V 4 bases short and J 0 bases short, with 10 bases between. This CDR3 has 15 residues. CDR3 sequence reads: CASSWSRGSYNEQFF. The CDR3 nucleotides are TGTGCCAGCAGTTGGTCCAGGGGCTCCTACAATGAGCAGTTCTTC.

The chain carries TRBV4-1 and TRBJ2-3, with TRBD2 as a possible D gene (5 bases). CDR1 is MGHRA and CDR2 is YSYEKL in the germline V gene. This CDR3 spans 15 amino acids. Trimming removed 2 bases from V and 4 bases from J, with 13 bases in between. CDR3 region: CASSQSAENPDTQYF. CDR3 DNA sequence: TGCGCCAGCAGCCAATCAGCGGAGAACCCAGATACGCAGTATTTT.

The chain combines TRBV7-9 with TRBJ2-5, with 9 positions matching TRBD2. The CDR3 loop spans 16 amino acids. Germline V lookup: CDR1 SEHNR, CDR2 FQNEAQ (reference sequence). V shed 1 base, J shed 4 bases, and the junction held 7 bases outside the gene matches. The CDR3 DNA reads as TGTGCCAGCAGCTTAGAAGCGGCTAGCGGGACAGAGACCCAGTACTTC. Its translation is CASSLEAASGTETQYF.